This TCR beta chain was recorded in a study of CD8 T cells in Susac syndrome. RNA amounts of roughly 0.5 to 1 ug underwent reverse transcription with random hexamers. The TCR beta CDR3 was amplified by immunoSEQ multiplex PCR across 54 Vbeta, 13 Jbeta. TCRdb re-called the immunoSEQ multiplex PCR reads with MiXCR, one entry per CDR3 protein. The data contain over 100,000 distinct CDR3 sequences, 85% to 95% of them singletons. TCR beta from blood CD8+ and CD4+ T cells was sequenced. It was negative isolation that provided the CD8+ and CD4+ T cells, whereas TEMRA cells were enriched by FACS. Trimming left V 0 bases short and J 3 bases short, with 11 bases between. CDR3 length equals 15 residues. In germline, CDR1 is SGHDN, CDR2 FVKESK.

The sequenced material came from CD8+ T cells from PBMCs. The TCR was taken from a human donor in good health. This chain links TRBV14 with TRBJ2-5, with D tentatively TRBD1 (6 bases). As DNA, the CDR3 is TGTGCCAGCAGCCAAGAGGGGGCGGCGGAAGAGACCCAGTACTTC. Translating it yields CASSQEGAAEETQYF.